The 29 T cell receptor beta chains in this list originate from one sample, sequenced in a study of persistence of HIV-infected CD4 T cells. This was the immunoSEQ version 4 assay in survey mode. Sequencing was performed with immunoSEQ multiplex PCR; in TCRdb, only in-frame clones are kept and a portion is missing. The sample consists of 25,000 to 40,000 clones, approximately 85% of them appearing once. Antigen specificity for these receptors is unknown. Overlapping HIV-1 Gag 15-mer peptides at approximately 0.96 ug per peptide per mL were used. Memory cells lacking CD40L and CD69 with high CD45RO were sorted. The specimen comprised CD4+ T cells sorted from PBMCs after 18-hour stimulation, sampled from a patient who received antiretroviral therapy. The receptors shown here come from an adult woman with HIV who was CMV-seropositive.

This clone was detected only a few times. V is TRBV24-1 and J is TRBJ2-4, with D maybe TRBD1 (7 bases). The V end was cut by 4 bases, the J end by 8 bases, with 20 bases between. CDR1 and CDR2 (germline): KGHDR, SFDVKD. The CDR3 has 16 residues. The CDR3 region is CATSDRGTAGLYIQYF. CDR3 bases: TGTGCCACCAGTGACAGAGGGACAGCGGGTCTGTACATTCAGTACTTC.

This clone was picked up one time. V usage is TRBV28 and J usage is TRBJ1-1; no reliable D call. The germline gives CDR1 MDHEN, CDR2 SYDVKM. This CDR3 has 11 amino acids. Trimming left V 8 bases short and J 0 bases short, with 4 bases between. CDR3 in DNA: TGTGCCAGCGTGATGAACACTGAAGCTTTCTTT. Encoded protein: CASVMNTEAFF.

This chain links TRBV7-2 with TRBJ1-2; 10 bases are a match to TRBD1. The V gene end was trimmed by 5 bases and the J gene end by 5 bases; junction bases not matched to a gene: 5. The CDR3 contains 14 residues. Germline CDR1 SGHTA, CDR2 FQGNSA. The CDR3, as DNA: TGTGCCAGCAGCCCAGACAGGGGGCGGTATGGCTACACCTTC. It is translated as CASSPDRGRYGYTF. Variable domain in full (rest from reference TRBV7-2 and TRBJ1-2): GAGVSQSPSNKVTEKGKDVELRCDPISGHTALYWYRQSLGQGLEFLIYFQGNSAPDKSGLPSDRFSAERTGGSVSTLTIQRTQQEDSAVYLCASSPDRGRYGYTFGSGTRLTVV.

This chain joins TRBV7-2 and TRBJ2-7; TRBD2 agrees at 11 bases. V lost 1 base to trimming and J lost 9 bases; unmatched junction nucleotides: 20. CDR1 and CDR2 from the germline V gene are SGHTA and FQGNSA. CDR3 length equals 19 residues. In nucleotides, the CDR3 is TGTGCCAGCAGCTTAGGGTCCCCCGGGACTAGCGGCCGGGGGGGGTTGCAGTACTTC. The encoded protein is CASSLGSPGTSGRGGLQYF.

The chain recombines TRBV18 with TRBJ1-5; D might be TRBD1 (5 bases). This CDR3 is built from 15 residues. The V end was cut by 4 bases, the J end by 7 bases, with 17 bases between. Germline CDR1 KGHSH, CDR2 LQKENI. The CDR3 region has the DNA TGTGCCAGCTCACTTAACGACCGGGGGGGGCAGCCCCAGCATTTT. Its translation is CASSLNDRGGQPQHF.

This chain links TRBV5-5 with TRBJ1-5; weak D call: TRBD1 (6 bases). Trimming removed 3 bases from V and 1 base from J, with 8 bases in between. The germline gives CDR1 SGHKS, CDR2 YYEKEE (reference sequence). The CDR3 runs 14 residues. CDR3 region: CASSWTVSNQPQHF. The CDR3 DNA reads TGTGCCAGCAGCTGGACAGTGAGCAATCAGCCCCAGCATTTT.

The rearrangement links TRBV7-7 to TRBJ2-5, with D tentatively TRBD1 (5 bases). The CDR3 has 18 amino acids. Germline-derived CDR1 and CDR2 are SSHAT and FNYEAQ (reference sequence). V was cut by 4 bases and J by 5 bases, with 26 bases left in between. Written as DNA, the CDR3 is TGTGCCAGCAGCTCACTCCTATACGTTTCAGGGTTGCCGGAGACCCAGTACTTC. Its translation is CASSSLLYVSGLPETQYF.

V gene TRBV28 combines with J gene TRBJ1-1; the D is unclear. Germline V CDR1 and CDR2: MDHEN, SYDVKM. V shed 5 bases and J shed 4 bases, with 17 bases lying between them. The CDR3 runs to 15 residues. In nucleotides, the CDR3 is TGTGCCAGCAGTCCCGTCCTCGGGGAGGGCACTGAAGCTTTCTTT. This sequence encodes CASSPVLGEGTEAFF.

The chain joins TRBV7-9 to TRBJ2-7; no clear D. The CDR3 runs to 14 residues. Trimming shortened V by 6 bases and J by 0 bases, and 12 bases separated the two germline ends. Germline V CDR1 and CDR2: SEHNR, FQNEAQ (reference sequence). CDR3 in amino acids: CASRPLTDSYEQYF. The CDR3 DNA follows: TGTGCCAGCAGACCTTTGACGGACTCCTACGAGCAGTACTTC.

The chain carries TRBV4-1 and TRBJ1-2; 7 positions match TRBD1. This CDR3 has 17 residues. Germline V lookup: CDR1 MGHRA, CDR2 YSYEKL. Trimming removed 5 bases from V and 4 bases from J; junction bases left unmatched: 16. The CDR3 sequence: CASSSPPGQKWGYGYTF. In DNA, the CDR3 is TGCGCCAGCAGCTCCCCCCCGGGACAGAAGTGGGGCTATGGCTACACCTTC.

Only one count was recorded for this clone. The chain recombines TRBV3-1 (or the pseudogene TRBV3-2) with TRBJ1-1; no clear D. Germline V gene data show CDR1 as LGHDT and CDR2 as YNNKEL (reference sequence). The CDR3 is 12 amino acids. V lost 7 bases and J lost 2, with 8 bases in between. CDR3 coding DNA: TGTGCCAGCACCGTAAGAAACACTGAAGCTTTCTTT. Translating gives CASTVRNTEAFF.

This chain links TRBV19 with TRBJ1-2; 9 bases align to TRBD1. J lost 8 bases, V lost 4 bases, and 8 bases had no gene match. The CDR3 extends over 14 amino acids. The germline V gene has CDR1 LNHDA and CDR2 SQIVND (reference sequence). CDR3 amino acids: CASSTPGQGRGYTF. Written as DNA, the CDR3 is TGTGCCAGTAGTACGCCGGGACAGGGAAGGGGCTACACCTTC.

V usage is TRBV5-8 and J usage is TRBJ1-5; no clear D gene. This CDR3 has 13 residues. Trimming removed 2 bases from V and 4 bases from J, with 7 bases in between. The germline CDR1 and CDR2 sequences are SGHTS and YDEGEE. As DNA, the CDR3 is TGTGCCAGCAGCTTATGGGGAAATCAGCCCCAGCATTTT. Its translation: CASSLWGNQPQHF. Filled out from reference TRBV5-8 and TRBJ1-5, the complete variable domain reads EAGVTQSPTHLIKTRGQQATLRCSPISGHTSVYWYQQALGLGLQFLLWYDEGEERNRGNFPPRFSGRQFPNYSSELNVNALELEDSALYLCASSLWGNQPQHFGDGTRLSIL.

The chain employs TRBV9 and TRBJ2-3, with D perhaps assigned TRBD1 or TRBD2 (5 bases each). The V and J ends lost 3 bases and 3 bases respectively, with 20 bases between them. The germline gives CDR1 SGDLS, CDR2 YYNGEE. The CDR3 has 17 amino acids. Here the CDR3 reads CASSASPGTFQTDTQYF. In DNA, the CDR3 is TGTGCCAGCAGCGCATCCCCCGGGACGTTCCAGACAGATACGCAGTATTTT.

As DNA, the CDR3 is TGTGCCAGCAGCCCCAGACTGGGGCTAACCTACAATGAGCAGTTCTTC. Translation gives CASSPRLGLTYNEQFF. This chain uses TRBV11-2 with TRBJ2-1; maybe TRBD1 (5 bases). In germline, CDR1 is SGHAT, CDR2 FQNNGV. The CDR3 extends over 16 amino acids. The germline V and J ends were trimmed by 5 bases and 2 bases, with 16 bases remaining between them.

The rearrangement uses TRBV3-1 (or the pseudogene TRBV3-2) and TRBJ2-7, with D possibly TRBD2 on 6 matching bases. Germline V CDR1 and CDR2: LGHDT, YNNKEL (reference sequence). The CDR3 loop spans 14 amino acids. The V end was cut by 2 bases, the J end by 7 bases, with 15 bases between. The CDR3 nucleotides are TGTGCCAGCAGCCAACGGCGGGGCTCCACGGAGCAGTACTTC. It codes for CASSQRRGSTEQYF.

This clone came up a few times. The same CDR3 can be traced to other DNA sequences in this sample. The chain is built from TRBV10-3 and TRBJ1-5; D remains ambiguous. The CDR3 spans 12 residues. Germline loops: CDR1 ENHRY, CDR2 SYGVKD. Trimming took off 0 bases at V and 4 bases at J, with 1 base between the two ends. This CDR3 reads CAISESNQPQHF. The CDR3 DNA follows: TGTGCCATCAGTGAGTCGAATCAGCCCCAGCATTTT.

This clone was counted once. This CDR3 is CASSLSNRGKLRTEAFF. In DNA, the CDR3 is TGTGCCAGCAGTTTATCGAACAGGGGGAAGTTAAGGACTGAAGCTTTCTTT. The chain joins TRBV27 to TRBJ1-1; TRBD1 matches 8 bases. CDR3 length: 17 amino acids. The germline gives CDR1 MNHEY, CDR2 SMNVEV (reference sequence). Losses at the gene ends were 0 bases for V and 5 bases for J; bases not matched to a gene: 11.

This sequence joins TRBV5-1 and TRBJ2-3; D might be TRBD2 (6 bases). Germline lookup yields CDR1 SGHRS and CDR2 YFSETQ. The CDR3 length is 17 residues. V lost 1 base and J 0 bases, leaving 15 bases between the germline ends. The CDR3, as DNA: TGCGCCAGCAGCTTGAGGATTGGCGGAGGGAGCACAGATACGCAGTATTTT. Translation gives CASSLRIGGGSTDTQYF.

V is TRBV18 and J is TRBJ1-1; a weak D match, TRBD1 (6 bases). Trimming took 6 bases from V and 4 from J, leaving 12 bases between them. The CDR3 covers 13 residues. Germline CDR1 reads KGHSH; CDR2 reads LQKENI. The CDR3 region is CASSNSDSTEAFF. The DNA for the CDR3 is TGTGCCAGCTCCAATTCGGACAGCACTGAAGCTTTCTTT.

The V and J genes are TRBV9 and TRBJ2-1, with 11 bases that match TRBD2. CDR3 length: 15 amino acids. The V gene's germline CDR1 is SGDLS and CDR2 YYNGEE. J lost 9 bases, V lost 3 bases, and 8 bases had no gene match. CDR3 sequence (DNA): TGTGCCAGCAGCGCCACTAGCGGGAGACTACCTGAGCAGTTCTTC. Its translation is CASSATSGRLPEQFF. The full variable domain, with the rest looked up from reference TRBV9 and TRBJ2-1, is DSGVTQTPKHLITATGQRVTLRCSPRSGDLSVYWYQQSLDQGLQFLIQYYNGEERAKGNILERFSAQQFPDLHSELNLSSLELGDSALYFCASSATSGRLPEQFFGPGTRLTVL.

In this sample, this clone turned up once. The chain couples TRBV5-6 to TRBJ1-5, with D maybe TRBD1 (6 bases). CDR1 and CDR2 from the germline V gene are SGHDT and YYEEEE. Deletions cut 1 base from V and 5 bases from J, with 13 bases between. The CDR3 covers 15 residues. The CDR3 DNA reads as TGTGCCAGCAGCTTGCGAGGACAGCTTTATCAGCCCCAGCATTTT. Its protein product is CASSLRGQLYQPQHF.

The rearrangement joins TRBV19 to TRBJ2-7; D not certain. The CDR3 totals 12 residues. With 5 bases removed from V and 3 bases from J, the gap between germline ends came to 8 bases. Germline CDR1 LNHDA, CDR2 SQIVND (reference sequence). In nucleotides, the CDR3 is TGTGCCAGTAGTGGCAGTTACTACGAGCAGTACTTC. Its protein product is CASSGSYYEQYF.

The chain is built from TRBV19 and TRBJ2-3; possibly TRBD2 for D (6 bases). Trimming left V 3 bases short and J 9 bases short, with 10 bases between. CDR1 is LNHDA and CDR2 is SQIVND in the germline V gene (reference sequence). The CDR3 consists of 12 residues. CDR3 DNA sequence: TGTGCCAGTAGTATTTTGGGGGGAACGCAGTATTTT. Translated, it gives CASSILGGTQYF.

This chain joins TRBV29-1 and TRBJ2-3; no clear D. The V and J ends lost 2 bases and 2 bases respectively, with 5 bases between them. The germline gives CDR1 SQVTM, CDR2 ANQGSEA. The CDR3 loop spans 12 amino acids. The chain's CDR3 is CSVEYSTDTQYF. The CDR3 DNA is TGCAGCGTTGAATACTCCACAGATACGCAGTATTTT.

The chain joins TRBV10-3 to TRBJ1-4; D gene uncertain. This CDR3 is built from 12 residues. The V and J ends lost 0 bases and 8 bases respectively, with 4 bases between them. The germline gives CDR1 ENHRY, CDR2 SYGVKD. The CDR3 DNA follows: TGTGCCATCAGTGAGTCACACGAAAAACTGTTTTTT. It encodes CAISESHEKLFF.

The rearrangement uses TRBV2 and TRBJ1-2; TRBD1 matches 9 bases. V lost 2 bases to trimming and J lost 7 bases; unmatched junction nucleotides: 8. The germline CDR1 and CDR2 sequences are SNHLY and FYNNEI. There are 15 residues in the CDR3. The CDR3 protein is CASSERGTGSSGYTF. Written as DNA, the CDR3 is TGTGCCAGCAGTGAACGGGGGACAGGGAGTTCTGGCTACACCTTC.

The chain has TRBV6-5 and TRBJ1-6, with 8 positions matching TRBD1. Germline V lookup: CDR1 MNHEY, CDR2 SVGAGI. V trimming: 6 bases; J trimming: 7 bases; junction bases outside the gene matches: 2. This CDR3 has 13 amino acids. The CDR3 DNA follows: TGTGCCAGCAGAGACAGGGGAAATTCACCCCTCCACTTT. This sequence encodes CASRDRGNSPLHF.

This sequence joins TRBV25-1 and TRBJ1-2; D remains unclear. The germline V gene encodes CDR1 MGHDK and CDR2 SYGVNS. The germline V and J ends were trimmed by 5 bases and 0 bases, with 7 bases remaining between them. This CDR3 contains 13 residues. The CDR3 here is CASSFNTNYGYTF. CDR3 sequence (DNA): TGTGCCAGCAGTTTTAACACTAACTATGGCTACACCTTC.